In this sample, the clone carrying this T cell receptor beta chain turned up a few times. This sample stems from a study of identical twins. Germline-derived CDR1 and CDR2 are MDHEN and SYDVKM. The J segment lost 5 bases and the V segment lost 4 bases, leaving 10 bases of the junction unmatched. This CDR3 is built from 15 residues. TCRdb reprocessed the 5' RACE reads via MiXCR and lists one record per CDR3 protein. The sample holds just over 450,000 distinct CDR3 sequences, 12% to 15% seen once. Another study also made use of these data, one on yellow fever vaccine responses in identical twins.

The sample was CD4+ T cells sorted from blood. The clonotype was recovered from a woman aged 18-29 years in good health. The chain joins TRBV28 to TRBJ2-5, with TRBD1 identical over 7 bases. This CDR3 is CASSSPPTGPETQYF. DNA for the CDR3: TGTGCCAGCAGTTCTCCCCCGACAGGGCCGGAGACCCAGTACTTC.